The source of this T cell receptor (beta chain) is a study of CD8+ T cells in alopecia areata. Overall study: The drug, oral tofacitinib, was given to treated patients at 5 to 10 mg twice daily. Points from the study as a whole: With patients, TCR sharing proved less clear than in mice, a difference possibly related to HLA. Sequencing of scalp samples also includes resident alphabeta T cells from normal skin.

A remark on this clone: Its antigen is not identified.

Treatment given: oral pan-JAK inhibitor, 5-10 mg twice daily. Peripheral blood, together with lesional scalp punch biopsies, was collected from alopecia areata patients. cDNA reverse transcribed from extracted RNA served as the sequencing template. Produced via immunoSEQ multiplex PCR; TCRdb's table is partial and in-frame only. The sample includes about 220,000 clones, under 75% of them seen just once. V was clipped by 0 bases and J by 2 bases, with 13 bases between them. Germline CDR1 and CDR2: SGHDT and YYEEEE. This CDR3 spans 16 amino acids. The specimen was CD4+ T cells sorted from blood, collected at week 4, from a patient treated with tofacitinib. The clonotype comes from a human donor with alopecia areata. The J gene is TRBJ2-3, the V gene TRBV5-6; the D gene is possibly TRBD1 (6 bases). The CDR3 sequence is CASSLGGTPLTDTQYF. The CDR3 DNA follows: TGTGCCAGCAGCTTGGGAGGGACACCCCTCACAGATACGCAGTATTTT.